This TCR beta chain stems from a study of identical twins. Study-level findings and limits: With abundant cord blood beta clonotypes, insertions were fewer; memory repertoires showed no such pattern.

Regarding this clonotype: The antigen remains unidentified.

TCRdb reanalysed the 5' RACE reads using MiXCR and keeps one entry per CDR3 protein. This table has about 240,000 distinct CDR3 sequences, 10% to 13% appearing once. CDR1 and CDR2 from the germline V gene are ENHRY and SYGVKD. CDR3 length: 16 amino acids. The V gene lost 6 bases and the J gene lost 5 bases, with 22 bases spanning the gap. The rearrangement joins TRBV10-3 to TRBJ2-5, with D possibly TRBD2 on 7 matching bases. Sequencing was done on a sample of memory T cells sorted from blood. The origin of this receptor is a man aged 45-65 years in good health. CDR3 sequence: CAISPGGLPGGETQYF. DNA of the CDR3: TGTGCCATCAGCCCGGGGGGCCTTCCCGGAGGGGAGACCCAGTACTTC.